This T cell receptor (beta chain) is drawn from a study of cytomegalovirus exposure and HLA in healthy donors. Study-level findings and limits: A few of the chains that were CMV-associated were confirmed in vitro to be specific for CMV antigens. Earlier analysis yielded a pattern in which most TCR beta V segments were productive about 90% or about 30% of the time. Reports described diagnosis of cytomegalovirus status by the classifier as highly specific and sensitive.

The count of this clone is one. What it recognizes is unknown. V dropped 6 bases and J dropped 4; count of bases not matched to a gene: 9. This CDR3 contains 15 residues. In germline, CDR1 is LNHDA, CDR2 SQIVND (reference sequence). The PCR employed 60 Vbeta primers together with 13 Jbeta primers. Repertoires were generated with immunoSEQ multiplex PCR, while TCRdb's copy carries only in-frame clones and drops some. The sample records 120,000 or so clones, around 65% being singletons. The receptor was isolated from a man between 18 and 29 years old in good health and CMV-seronegative. Sequencing was done on a sample of PBMCs. The chain recombines TRBV19 with TRBJ2-7; 10 bases match TRBD1. As DNA, the CDR3 is TGTGCCAGTAGGCCCCGGGGGACAGGGGAATACGAGCAGTACTTC. It codes for CASRPRGTGEYEQYF.